This T cell receptor (beta chain) stems from a study of blood T cell repertoires in COVID-19. Germline V CDR1 and CDR2: LGHNA, YNFKEQ. This CDR3 has 14 amino acids. With 3 bases clipped from V and 3 bases from J, the junction kept 4 bases outside the gene matches. As handled by the study authors: Scientists estimated how many nucleated cells there were by amplifying reference gene primers. Measured with immunoSEQ multiplex PCR; TCRdb has only the in-frame clones, and not every one. The DNA gave D and trimming, while V, J and clone size come from that table. This table has 150,000 to 200,000 clones, approximately 82% appearing once.

The sequence was collected from a woman in her forties or fifties who had recovered from COVID-19. The chain employs TRBV4-2 and TRBJ2-7; 8 nucleotides line up with TRBD2. Input material: PBMCs or T cells enriched from blood (not recorded which). The CDR3 coding sequence is TGTGCCAGCAGCCAGGGACTAGGGAGCTACGAGCAGTACTTC. Translation gives CASSQGLGSYEQYF.